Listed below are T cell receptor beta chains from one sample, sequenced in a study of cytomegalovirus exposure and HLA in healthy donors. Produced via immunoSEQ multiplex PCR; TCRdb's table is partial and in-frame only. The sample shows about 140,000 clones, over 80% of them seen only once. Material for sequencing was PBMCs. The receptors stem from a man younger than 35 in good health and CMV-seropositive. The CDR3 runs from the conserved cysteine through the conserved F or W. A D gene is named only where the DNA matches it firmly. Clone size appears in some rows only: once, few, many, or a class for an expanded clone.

cdr3_aa: CASGQGASGANVLTF; cdr3_nt: TGTGCCAGTGGACAGGGGGCGTCCGGGGCCAACGTCCTGACTTTC; d_call: TRBD1; j_call: TRBJ2-6; clone_size: -; v_call: TRBV5-6
cdr3_aa: CASSDVSGLGTQYF; cdr3_nt: TGTGCCAGCAGCGACGTTAGCGGGCTTGGGACCCAGTACTTC; d_call: TRBD2; j_call: TRBJ2-5; clone_size: -; v_call: TRBV9
cdr3_aa: CASVDFTGELFF; cdr3_nt: TGTGCCAGTGTTGACTTTACCGGGGAGCTGTTTTTT; d_call: -; j_call: TRBJ2-2; clone_size: once; v_call: TRBV6-6
cdr3_aa: CASLPGVNTGELFF; cdr3_nt: TGCGCCAGCCTCCCGGGGGTTAACACCGGGGAGCTGTTTTTT; d_call: -; j_call: TRBJ2-2; clone_size: -; v_call: TRBV10-2
cdr3_aa: CASSYGTGNQPQHF; cdr3_nt: TGTGCCAGCAGTTACGGTACAGGCAATCAGCCCCAGCATTTT; d_call: -; j_call: TRBJ1-5; clone_size: -; v_call: TRBV6-5
cdr3_aa: CASSSPGNNNNEQFF; cdr3_nt: TGTGCCAGCAGTTCACCCGGGAACAACAACAATGAGCAGTTCTTC; d_call: -; j_call: TRBJ2-1; clone_size: -; v_call: TRBV27
cdr3_aa: CASSVPLDRDKAFF; cdr3_nt: TGTGCCAGCAGTGTTCCCCTGGACAGGGACAAAGCTTTCTTT; d_call: TRBD1; j_call: TRBJ1-1; clone_size: -; v_call: TRBV6-1
cdr3_aa: CASSRSLGEKLFF; cdr3_nt: TGCGCCAGCAGCCGATCCCTCGGGGAAAAACTGTTTTTT; d_call: -; j_call: TRBJ1-4; clone_size: -; v_call: TRBV4-1
cdr3_aa: CASRAGGTDTQYF; cdr3_nt: TGTGCCAGCAGAGCGGGGGGCACAGATACGCAGTATTTT; d_call: TRBD2; j_call: TRBJ2-3; clone_size: -; v_call: TRBV2
cdr3_aa: CASSYRGFYEQYF; cdr3_nt: TGTGCCAGCAGTTACCGGGGGTTTTACGAGCAGTACTTC; d_call: -; j_call: TRBJ2-7; clone_size: -; v_call: TRBV6-5
cdr3_aa: CASTLALNTEAFF; cdr3_nt: TGTGCCAGCACCCTAGCCCTGAACACTGAAGCTTTCTTT; d_call: -; j_call: TRBJ1-1; clone_size: -; v_call: TRBV6-5
cdr3_aa: CASSARMANEKLFF; cdr3_nt: TGTGCCAGCAGCGCCAGGATGGCTAATGAAAAACTGTTTTTT; d_call: -; j_call: TRBJ1-4; clone_size: -; v_call: TRBV9
cdr3_aa: CASSSTEFNEKLFF; cdr3_nt: TGTGCCAGCAGCTCTACAGAGTTTAATGAAAAACTGTTTTTT; d_call: -; j_call: TRBJ1-4; clone_size: -; v_call: TRBV5-6
cdr3_aa: CASSDAGVDQPQHF; cdr3_nt: TGTGCCAGCAGTGATGCAGGGGTAGATCAGCCCCAGCATTTT; d_call: -; j_call: TRBJ1-5; clone_size: -; v_call: TRBV2
cdr3_aa: CASRRDRGRDEQFF; cdr3_nt: TGTGCCAGCAGACGCGACAGGGGGCGAGATGAGCAGTTCTTC; d_call: TRBD1; j_call: TRBJ2-1; clone_size: -; v_call: TRBV6-6
cdr3_aa: CASRLQGTGNEQYF; cdr3_nt: TGTGCCAGCAGGCTCCAAGGGACAGGGAACGAGCAGTACTTC; d_call: TRBD1; j_call: TRBJ2-7; clone_size: -; v_call: TRBV6-6
cdr3_aa: CASSSTGDSNQPQHF; cdr3_nt: TGTGCCAGCAGCTCGACGGGGGATAGCAATCAGCCCCAGCATTTT; d_call: -; j_call: TRBJ1-5; clone_size: -; v_call: TRBV7-9
cdr3_aa: CASRRTFDSYNEQFF; cdr3_nt: TGTGCCAGTAGAAGGACATTCGACTCCTACAATGAGCAGTTCTTC; d_call: -; j_call: TRBJ2-1; clone_size: -; v_call: TRBV19
cdr3_aa: CSVVLDSLNIQYF; cdr3_nt: TGCAGCGTTGTATTAGACAGCCTAAACATTCAGTACTTC; d_call: -; j_call: TRBJ2-4; clone_size: -; v_call: TRBV29-1
cdr3_aa: CASSNSLEVHEQFF; cdr3_nt: TGTGCCAGCAGTAACTCACTAGAAGTTCATGAGCAGTTCTTC; d_call: -; j_call: TRBJ2-1; clone_size: -; v_call: TRBV27
cdr3_aa: CASSLTSNTEAFF; cdr3_nt: TGTGCCAGCAGCTTGACATCGAACACTGAAGCTTTCTTT; d_call: -; j_call: TRBJ1-1; clone_size: -; v_call: TRBV5-6
cdr3_aa: CAWGQGINTGELFF; cdr3_nt: TGTGCCTGGGGACAGGGGATAAACACCGGGGAGCTGTTTTTT; d_call: TRBD1; j_call: TRBJ2-2; clone_size: -; v_call: TRBV30
cdr3_aa: CASSVGESSYNEQFF; cdr3_nt: TGTGCCAGCAGCGTAGGCGAGAGTTCCTACAATGAGCAGTTCTTC; d_call: -; j_call: TRBJ2-1; clone_size: -; v_call: TRBV9
cdr3_aa: CAILSMGLEQYF; cdr3_nt: TGTGCCATCCTCTCTATGGGGCTCGAGCAGTACTTC; d_call: -; j_call: TRBJ2-7; clone_size: -; v_call: TRBV6-1
cdr3_aa: CASSSQQGLVNTEAFF; cdr3_nt: TGCGCCAGCAGCTCCCAACAGGGACTAGTGAACACTGAAGCTTTCTTT; d_call: -; j_call: TRBJ1-1; clone_size: -; v_call: TRBV5-1
cdr3_aa: CASSYRGEAFF; cdr3_nt: TGTGCCAGCAGTTACCGGGGTGAAGCTTTCTTT; d_call: -; j_call: TRBJ1-1; clone_size: -; v_call: TRBV6-6
cdr3_aa: CASMGQGSYEQYF; cdr3_nt: TGTGCCAGCATGGGACAGGGTTCGTACGAGCAGTACTTC; d_call: TRBD1; j_call: TRBJ2-7; clone_size: -; v_call: TRBV25-1
cdr3_aa: CASSFSPYEQYF; cdr3_nt: TGTGCCAGCAGTTTCTCCCCCTACGAGCAGTACTTC; d_call: -; j_call: TRBJ2-7; clone_size: -; v_call: TRBV6-1
cdr3_aa: CASSLAGHTEAFF; cdr3_nt: TGTGCCAGCAGTTTGGCAGGGCACACTGAAGCTTTCTTT; d_call: -; j_call: TRBJ1-1; clone_size: -; v_call: TRBV28
cdr3_aa: CASSDRVWDRVNSGNTIYF; cdr3_nt: TGCGCCAGCAGCGACAGGGTTTGGGACAGGGTAAACTCTGGAAACACCATATATTTT; d_call: TRBD1; j_call: TRBJ1-3; clone_size: -; v_call: TRBV4-1
cdr3_aa: CASSIGGTDYGYTF; cdr3_nt: TGTGCCAGTAGTATAGGAGGGACAGATTATGGCTACACCTTC; d_call: TRBD1; j_call: TRBJ1-2; clone_size: -; v_call: TRBV19
cdr3_aa: CASSSTGQGVTGELFF; cdr3_nt: TGCGCCAGCAGCTCCACGGGACAGGGGGTTACCGGGGAGCTGTTTTTT; d_call: TRBD1; j_call: TRBJ2-2; clone_size: -; v_call: TRBV5-1
cdr3_aa: CAWTGIDEQFF; cdr3_nt: TGTGCCTGGACAGGGATCGATGAGCAGTTCTTC; d_call: -; j_call: TRBJ2-1; clone_size: few; v_call: TRBV30
cdr3_aa: CASSQSKPDSHQPQHF; cdr3_nt: TGCGCCAGCAGTCAATCGAAGCCGGACAGTCATCAGCCCCAGCATTTT; d_call: -; j_call: TRBJ1-5; clone_size: -; v_call: TRBV23-1
cdr3_aa: CASSKTANLRGTEAFF; cdr3_nt: TGTGCCAGCAGTAAGACGGCCAACCTACGGGGGACTGAAGCTTTCTTT; d_call: -; j_call: TRBJ1-1; clone_size: -; v_call: TRBV27
cdr3_aa: CASSRSGPYEQYF; cdr3_nt: TGCGCCAGCAGCCGTAGCGGGCCCTACGAGCAGTACTTC; d_call: TRBD2; j_call: TRBJ2-7; clone_size: -; v_call: TRBV5-1
cdr3_aa: CASSLALQEKLFF; cdr3_nt: TGTGCCAGCAGCTTAGCGTTACAAGAAAAACTGTTTTTT; d_call: -; j_call: TRBJ1-4; clone_size: -; v_call: TRBV7-9
cdr3_aa: CATRTGMEEKLFF; cdr3_nt: TGTGCCACCAGGACAGGGATGGAAGAAAAACTGTTTTTT; d_call: -; j_call: TRBJ1-4; clone_size: -; v_call: TRBV21-1
cdr3_aa: CASTSTLQGPTDTQYF; cdr3_nt: TGTGCCAGCACCTCAACCCTACAGGGGCCGACAGATACGCAGTATTTT; d_call: TRBD1; j_call: TRBJ2-3; clone_size: -; v_call: TRBV9
cdr3_aa: CASTPGGDGRFF; cdr3_nt: TGTGCCAGCACCCCTGGGGGGGACGGCAGATTCTTT; d_call: -; j_call: TRBJ1-1; clone_size: -; v_call: TRBV25-1